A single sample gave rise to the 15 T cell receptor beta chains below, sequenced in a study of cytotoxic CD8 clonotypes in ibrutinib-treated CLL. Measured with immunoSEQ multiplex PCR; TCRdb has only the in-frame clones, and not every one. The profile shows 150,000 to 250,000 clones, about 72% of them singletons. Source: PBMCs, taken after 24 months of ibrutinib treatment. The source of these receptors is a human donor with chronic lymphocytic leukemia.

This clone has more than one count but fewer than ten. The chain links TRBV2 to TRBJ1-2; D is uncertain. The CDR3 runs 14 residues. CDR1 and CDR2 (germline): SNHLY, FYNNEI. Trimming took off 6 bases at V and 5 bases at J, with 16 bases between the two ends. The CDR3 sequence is CASRIGTSGYGYTF. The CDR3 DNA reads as TGTGCCAGCAGAATCGGTACGTCCGGGTATGGCTACACCTTC.

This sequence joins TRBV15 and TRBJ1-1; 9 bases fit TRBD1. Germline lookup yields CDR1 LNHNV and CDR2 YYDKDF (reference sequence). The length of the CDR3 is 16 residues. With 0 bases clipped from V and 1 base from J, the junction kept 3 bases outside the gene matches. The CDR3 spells CATSREGTGTNTEAFF. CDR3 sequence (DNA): TGTGCCACCAGCAGAGAGGGGACAGGGACGAACACTGAAGCTTTCTTT.

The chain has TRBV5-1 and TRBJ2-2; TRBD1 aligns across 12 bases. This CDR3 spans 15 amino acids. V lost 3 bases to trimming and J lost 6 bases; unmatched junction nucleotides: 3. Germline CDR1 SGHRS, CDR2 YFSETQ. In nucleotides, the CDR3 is TGCGCCAGCAGCTATGGGGACAGGGGGCCCGGGGAGCTGTTTTTT. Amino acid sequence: CASSYGDRGPGELFF.

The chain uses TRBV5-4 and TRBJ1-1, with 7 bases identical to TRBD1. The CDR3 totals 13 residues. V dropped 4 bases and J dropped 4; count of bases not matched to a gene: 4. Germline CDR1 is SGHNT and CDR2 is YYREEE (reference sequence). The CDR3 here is CASSLGGPTEAFF. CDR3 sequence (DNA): TGTGCCAGCAGCCTAGGGGGCCCCACTGAAGCTTTCTTT. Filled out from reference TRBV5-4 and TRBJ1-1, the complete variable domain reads ETGVTQSPTHLIKTRGQQVTLRCSSQSGHNTVSWYQQALGQGPQFIFQYYREEENGRGNFPPRFSGLQFPNYSSELNVNALELDDSALYLCASSLGGPTEAFFGQGTRLTVV.

CDR3 DNA: TGTGCCAGCAGTCTCGACTGGAGGGGTTACAATGAGCAGTTCTTC. Translated, it gives CASSLDWRGYNEQFF. J is TRBJ2-1 and V is TRBV27, with D perhaps matching TRBD2 (6 bases). CDR1 is MNHEY, CDR2 SMNVEV, per germline (reference sequence). The CDR3 has 15 residues. V lost 5 bases, J lost 4 bases, and 15 bases lay in between.

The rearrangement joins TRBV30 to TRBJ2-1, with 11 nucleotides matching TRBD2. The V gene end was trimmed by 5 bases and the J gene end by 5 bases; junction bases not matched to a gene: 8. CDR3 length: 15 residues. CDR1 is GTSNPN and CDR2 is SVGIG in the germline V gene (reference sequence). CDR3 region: CAWALGTSGHNEQFF. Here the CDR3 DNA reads TGTGCCTGGGCTTTGGGGACTAGCGGACACAATGAGCAGTTCTTC.

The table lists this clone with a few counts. CDR3 nucleotide sequence: TGTGCCTGGAGCAGCCGAAACTATGGCTACACCTTC. Its translation: CAWSSRNYGYTF. The chain has TRBV30 and TRBJ1-2; D ambiguous. Germline-derived CDR1 and CDR2 are GTSNPN and SVGIG (reference sequence). V lost 3 bases and J 2 bases, leaving 7 bases between the germline ends. The CDR3 is made up of 12 amino acids.

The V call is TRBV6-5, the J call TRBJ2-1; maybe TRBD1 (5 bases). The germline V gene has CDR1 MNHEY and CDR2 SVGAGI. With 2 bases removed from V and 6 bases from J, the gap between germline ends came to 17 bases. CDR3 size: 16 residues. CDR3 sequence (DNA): TGTGCCAGCAGTTACACCAGACAGCGAAGGCCCAATGAGCAGTTCTTC. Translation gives CASSYTRQRRPNEQFF.

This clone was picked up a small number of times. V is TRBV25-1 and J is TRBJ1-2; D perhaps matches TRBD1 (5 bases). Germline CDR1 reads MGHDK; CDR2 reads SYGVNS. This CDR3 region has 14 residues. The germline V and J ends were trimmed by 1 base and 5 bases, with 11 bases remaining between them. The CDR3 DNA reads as TGTGCCAGCAGTGAATTGACAGCCACTTATGGCTACACCTTC. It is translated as CASSELTATYGYTF.

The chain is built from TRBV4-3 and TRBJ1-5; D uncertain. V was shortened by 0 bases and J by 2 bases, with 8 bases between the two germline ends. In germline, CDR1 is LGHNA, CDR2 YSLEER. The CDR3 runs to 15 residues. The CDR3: CASSQDWVGNQPQHF. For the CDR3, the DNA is TGCGCCAGCAGCCAAGATTGGGTGGGCAATCAGCCCCAGCATTTT.

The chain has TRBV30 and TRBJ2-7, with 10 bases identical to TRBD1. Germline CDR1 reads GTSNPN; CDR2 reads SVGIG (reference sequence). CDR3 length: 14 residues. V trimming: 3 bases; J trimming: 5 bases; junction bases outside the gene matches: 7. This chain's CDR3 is CAWSSGTGADEQYF. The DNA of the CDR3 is TGTGCCTGGAGCTCCGGGACAGGGGCGGACGAGCAGTACTTC.

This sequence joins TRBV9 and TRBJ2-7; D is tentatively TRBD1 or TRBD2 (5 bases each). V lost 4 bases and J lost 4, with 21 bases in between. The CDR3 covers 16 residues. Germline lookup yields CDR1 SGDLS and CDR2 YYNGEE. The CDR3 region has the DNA TGTGCCAGCAGCCCACGAGGAGGACACCGATATTACGAGCAGTACTTC. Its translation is CASSPRGGHRYYEQYF.

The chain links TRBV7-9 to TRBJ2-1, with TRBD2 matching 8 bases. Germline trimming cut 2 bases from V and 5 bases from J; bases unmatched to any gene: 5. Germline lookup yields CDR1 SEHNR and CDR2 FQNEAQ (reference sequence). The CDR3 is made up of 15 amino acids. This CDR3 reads CASSLISGRDNEQFF. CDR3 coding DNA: TGTGCCAGCAGCTTAATAAGCGGGAGAGACAATGAGCAGTTCTTC.

The CDR3 DNA sequence: TGCAGTGCCGCGTGGGGGTACGAGCAGTACTTC. It specifies CSAAWGYEQYF. The V call is TRBV20-1, the J call TRBJ2-7; D is possibly TRBD1 or TRBD2 (5 bases each). The CDR3 runs 11 residues. CDR1 and CDR2 (germline): DFQATT, SNEGSKA (reference sequence). V shed 6 bases and J shed 4 bases, with 10 bases lying between them.

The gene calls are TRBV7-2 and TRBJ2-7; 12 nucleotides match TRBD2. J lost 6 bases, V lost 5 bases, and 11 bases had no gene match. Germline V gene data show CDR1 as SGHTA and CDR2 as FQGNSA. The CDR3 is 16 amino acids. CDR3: CASSPRLSSGRGEQYF. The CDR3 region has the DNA TGTGCCAGCAGCCCTCGTTTATCTAGCGGGAGGGGCGAGCAGTACTTC.